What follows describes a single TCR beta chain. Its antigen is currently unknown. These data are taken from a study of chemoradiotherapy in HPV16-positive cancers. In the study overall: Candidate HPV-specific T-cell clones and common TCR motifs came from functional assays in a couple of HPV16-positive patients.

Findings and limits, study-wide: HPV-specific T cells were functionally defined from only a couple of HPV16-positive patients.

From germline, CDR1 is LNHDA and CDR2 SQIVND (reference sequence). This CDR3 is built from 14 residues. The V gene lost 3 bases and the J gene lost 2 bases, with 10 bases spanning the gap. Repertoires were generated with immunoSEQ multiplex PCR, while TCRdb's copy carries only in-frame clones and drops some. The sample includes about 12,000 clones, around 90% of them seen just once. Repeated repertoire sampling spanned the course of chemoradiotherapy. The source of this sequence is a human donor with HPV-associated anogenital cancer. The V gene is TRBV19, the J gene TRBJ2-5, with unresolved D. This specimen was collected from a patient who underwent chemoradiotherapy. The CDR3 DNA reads TGTGCCAGTAGTATGGCAGCGCTACAAGAGACCCAGTACTTC. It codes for CASSMAALQETQYF. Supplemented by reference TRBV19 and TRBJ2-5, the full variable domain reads DGGITQSPKYLFRKEGQNVTLSCEQNLNHDAMYWYRQDPGQGLRLIYYSQIVNDFQKGDIAEGYSVSREKKESFPLTVTSAQKNPTAFYLCASSMAALQETQYFGPGTRLLVL.